These 11 T cell receptor beta chains were all obtained from the same sample, sequenced in a study of cytomegalovirus exposure and HLA in healthy donors. A multiplex PCR was run with 60 Vbeta primers and 13 Jbeta primers. Data came from immunoSEQ multiplex PCR; TCRdb stores just in-frame clones and leaves some out. The repertoire has 100,000 or so clones, 80% to 85% of them found once; the top ten carry 1.4% to 1.5%. The source material was PBMCs. These receptors were collected from a man between 40 and 49 years old in good health and CMV-seronegative.

The V and J genes are TRBV7-8 and TRBJ2-7; a possible D gene is TRBD1 (5 bases). Trimming removed 5 bases from V and 3 bases from J, with 17 bases in between. The CDR3 consists of 15 residues. CDR1 and CDR2 (germline): SGHVS, FQNEAQ. Written as DNA, the CDR3 is TGTGCCAGCAGCCCGAAGAGCAGGGCGGACTACGAGCAGTACTTC. It yields the protein CASSPKSRADYEQYF.

The rearrangement joins TRBV28 to TRBJ1-5; TRBD1 matches 9 bases. The CDR3 has 14 residues. The V gene's germline CDR1 is MDHEN and CDR2 SYDVKM. The J segment lost 4 bases and the V segment lost 5 bases, leaving 3 bases of the junction unmatched. CDR3 protein: CASSLGQGNQPQHF. The CDR3, as DNA: TGTGCCAGCAGTCTGGGACAGGGAAATCAGCCCCAGCATTTT.

This clone turned up a few times. The chain uses TRBV6-5 and TRBJ1-2; D not certain. The length of the CDR3 is 16 residues. Deletions cut 4 bases from V and 0 bases from J, with 15 bases between. Germline V lookup: CDR1 MNHEY, CDR2 SVGAGI. CDR3 DNA sequence: TGTGCCAGCAGTTCAACCCCCGGGAGCCCTAACTATGGCTACACCTTC. This translates into CASSSTPGSPNYGYTF.

This chain links TRBV11-3 with TRBJ2-5; 8 bases match TRBD2. Germline CDR1 is SGHNT and CDR2 is YENEEA. J lost 5 bases, V lost 3 bases, and 5 bases had no gene match. The CDR3 contains 14 residues. This CDR3 reads CASSLSTSGETQYF. CDR3 nucleotide sequence: TGTGCCAGCAGCTTGAGCACTAGCGGTGAGACCCAGTACTTC.

This clone has a handful of counts. This chain joins TRBV6-4 and TRBJ1-1, with D unclear. Germline CDR1 reads MRHNA; CDR2 reads SNTAGT. Trimming cost V 4 bases and J 1 base, with 7 bases left between them. The CDR3 covers 13 residues. CDR3 sequence reads: CASSVEANTEAFF. The CDR3, as DNA: TGTGCCAGCAGTGTCGAGGCGAACACTGAAGCTTTCTTT.

This rearrangement joins TRBV5-1 to TRBJ1-1, with D possibly matching TRBD1 (6 bases). In germline, CDR1 is SGHRS, CDR2 YFSETQ. Trimming removed 3 bases at V and 3 bases at J, with 15 bases between. The CDR3 consists of 15 residues. CDR3 protein: CASSWKQGVDTEAFF. In nucleotides, the CDR3 is TGCGCCAGCAGCTGGAAACAGGGAGTCGACACTGAAGCTTTCTTT.

The chain employs TRBV5-1 and TRBJ2-5; 8 nucleotides agree with TRBD1. V shed 3 bases, J shed 1 base, and the junction held 11 bases outside the gene matches. Germline CDR1 and CDR2: SGHRS and YFSETQ. This CDR3 contains 17 residues. CDR3 residues: CASSWGGDRTIQETQYF. The CDR3 region has the DNA TGCGCCAGCAGCTGGGGCGGGGACAGGACCATCCAAGAGACCCAGTACTTC.

This clone showed up just once. The CDR3 DNA reads TGTGCCAGCAGCTTAGCACTCAGACGGGGGGGGGCTGCAACTAATGAAAAACTGTTTTTT. This encodes CASSLALRRGGAATNEKLFF. V is TRBV7-8 and J is TRBJ1-4; a possible D gene is TRBD1 (6 bases). V lost 0 bases, J lost 0 bases, and 20 bases lay in between. CDR3 size: 20 residues. Germline V gene data show CDR1 as SGHVS and CDR2 as FQNEAQ. Based on the CDR3 plus reference TRBV7-8 and TRBJ1-4, the full variable domain is GAGVSQSPRYKVAKRGQDVALRCDPISGHVSLFWYQQALGQGPEFLTYFQNEAQLDKSGLPSDRFFAERPEGSVSTLKIQRTQQEDSAVYLCASSLALRRGGAATNEKLFFGSGTQLSVL.

This sequence joins TRBV6-5 and TRBJ2-2; TRBD2 matches 7 bases. This CDR3 contains 16 residues. Looked up from germline, CDR1 is MNHEY and CDR2 is SVGAGI. V lost 2 bases and J lost 0; bases outside the gene matches: 3. The CDR3 DNA reads as TGTGCCAGCAGTTACGGGCGGGGGACGAACACCGGGGAGCTGTTTTTT. Its protein product is CASSYGRGTNTGELFF.

The gene calls are TRBV4-1 and TRBJ2-7; perhaps TRBD1 as D (6 bases). Germline V gene lookup returns CDR1 MGHRA and CDR2 YSYEKL. Trimming pared 1 base from V and 4 bases from J, leaving 14 bases between. This CDR3 region has 15 residues. The CDR3 loop reads CASSQVGKGEYEQYF. DNA for the CDR3: TGCGCCAGCAGCCAAGTGGGCAAGGGGGAATACGAGCAGTACTTC.

V usage is TRBV20-1 and J usage is TRBJ2-1; D ambiguous. The CDR3 runs 11 residues. Germline V gives CDR1 DFQATT, CDR2 SNEGSKA (reference sequence). V was clipped by 3 bases and J by 7 bases, with 7 bases between them. The CDR3 here is CSASRLNEQFF. The CDR3 DNA is TGCAGTGCTAGTCGTTTGAATGAGCAGTTCTTC.